Listed below are T cell receptor beta chains from one sample, sequenced in a study of CD8+ T cells in alopecia areata. Some clones are missing from TCRdb's copy, which holds only in-frame ones; the method was immunoSEQ multiplex PCR. The sample includes about 190,000 clones, 45% to 75% of them seen just once. The sequences come from CD4+ T cells sorted from blood, collected at week 4, from a patient treated with tofacitinib. All receptors come from a human donor with alopecia areata. CDR3s include the opening cysteine and the closing phenylalanine or tryptophan. A D gene is named only where the DNA matches it firmly. Clone size is shown for a subset of rows, as once, few, many or a class of expanded clone.

d_gene	abundance	v_gene	j_gene	CDR3nt	CDR3aa
.	.	TRBV2	TRBJ2-5	TGTGCCAGCAGGGAGACTAGTTCCGCCGCGGAGACCCAGTACTTC	CASRETSSAAETQYF
.	.	TRBV9	TRBJ2-7	TGTGCCAGCAGACTGTACAGGGAGCAGTACTTC	CASRLYREQYF
.	once	TRBV28	TRBJ2-7	TGTGCCAGCAGGACCTACTGGGAGCTCGAGCAGTACTTC	CASRTYWELEQYF
.	.	TRBV30	TRBJ1-2	TGTGCCTGGAGTGCTGGAGCTAACTATGGCTACACCTTC	CAWSAGANYGYTF
TRBD1	.	TRBV6-1	TRBJ1-2	TGTGCCAGCAGCGACGGGACAGACTATGGCTACACCTTC	CASSDGTDYGYTF
TRBD1	once	TRBV30	TRBJ1-1	TGTGCCTGGAGTGTTAGGACAGGGGGCCTCAACTTT	CAWSVRTGGLNF
TRBD1	few	TRBV7-2	TRBJ2-7	TGTGCCAGCAGCTTGGGACAGGGTGGAGACGAGCAGTACTTC	CASSLGQGGDEQYF
.	.	TRBV2	TRBJ1-2	TGTGCCAGCAGTGAAGCTTCAGGGAGTTCTGGCTACACCTTC	CASSEASGSSGYTF
.	.	TRBV28	TRBJ1-2	TGTGCCAGCAGCCCTCGAGGGGTTCGGTATGGCTACACCTTC	CASSPRGVRYGYTF
.	.	TRBV4-1	TRBJ2-2	TGCGCCAGCAGCCAAGGCGGTGGGCGGGCCCTCGAGCCCGGGGAGCTGTTTTTT	CASSQGGGRALEPGELFF
.	.	TRBV7-2	TRBJ2-3	TGTGCCAGCAGCTTAGGGGTTCCTCTCACAGATACGCAGTATTTT	CASSLGVPLTDTQYF
TRBD1	.	TRBV29-1	TRBJ2-3	TGCAGCGTTGAGGACAGGTCCACAGATACGCAGTATTTT	CSVEDRSTDTQYF
.	.	TRBV7-2	TRBJ1-5	TGTGCCAGCAGCTCTGACGGACATAGCAATCAGCCCCAGCATTTT	CASSSDGHSNQPQHF
.	.	TRBV7-2	TRBJ1-2	TGTGCCAGCAGCTTCGAATCAGGCTATGGCTACACCTTC	CASSFESGYGYTF
.	.	TRBV6-5	TRBJ1-3	TGTGCCAGCAGTTTACAGGGAGGAGGTCTAGGAAACACCATATATTTT	CASSLQGGGLGNTIYF
.	.	TRBV2	TRBJ2-3	TGTGCCAGCAGAGGGGATCGGGATACGCAGTATTTT	CASRGDRDTQYF
.	.	TRBV4-1	TRBJ1-5	TGCGCCAGCAGCCAGGGGGGGGCAAATCAGCCCCAGCATTTT	CASSQGGANQPQHF
.	few	TRBV6-1	TRBJ2-3	TGTGCCAGCAGTGACAGGGGCAGCACAGATACGCAGTATTTT	CASSDRGSTDTQYF
.	.	TRBV11-2	TRBJ2-3	TGTGCCAGCAGCTTATTTAGGGGATTCAGCACAGATACGCAGTATTTT	CASSLFRGFSTDTQYF
TRBD1	few	TRBV25-1	TRBJ2-2	TGTGCCAGCAGTGGCGGCAGGGGGCTAGCCGGGGAGCTGTTTTTT	CASSGGRGLAGELFF
.	.	TRBV4-1	TRBJ2-7	TGCGCCAGCAGCCAAGGGGCGGGTGGCGAGCAGTACTTC	CASSQGAGGEQYF
.	.	TRBV27	TRBJ2-7	TGTGCCAGCAGCCCTATAAGCGGGCCGAAGAGCTCCTACGAGCAGTACTTC	CASSPISGPKSSYEQYF
TRBD2	.	TRBV30	TRBJ2-3	TGTGCCTGGAGTTTACTAGCGGGACCCACAGATACGCAGTATTTT	CAWSLLAGPTDTQYF
.	.	TRBV18	TRBJ2-1	TGTGCCAGCTCACGCAGCGTCAATGAGCAGTTCTTC	CASSRSVNEQFF
.	.	TRBV11-2	TRBJ2-7	TGTGCCAGCAGCTCGTACTACGAGCAGTACTTC	CASSSYYEQYF
.	.	TRBV7-2	TRBJ2-3	TGTGCCAGCAGCCTGACGGCGTGGGCCGCAGATACGCAGTATTTT	CASSLTAWAADTQYF
.	.	TRBV29-1	TRBJ2-3	TGCAGCCGCCTTTTGCGGTGTACGCAGTATTTT	CSRLLRCTQYF